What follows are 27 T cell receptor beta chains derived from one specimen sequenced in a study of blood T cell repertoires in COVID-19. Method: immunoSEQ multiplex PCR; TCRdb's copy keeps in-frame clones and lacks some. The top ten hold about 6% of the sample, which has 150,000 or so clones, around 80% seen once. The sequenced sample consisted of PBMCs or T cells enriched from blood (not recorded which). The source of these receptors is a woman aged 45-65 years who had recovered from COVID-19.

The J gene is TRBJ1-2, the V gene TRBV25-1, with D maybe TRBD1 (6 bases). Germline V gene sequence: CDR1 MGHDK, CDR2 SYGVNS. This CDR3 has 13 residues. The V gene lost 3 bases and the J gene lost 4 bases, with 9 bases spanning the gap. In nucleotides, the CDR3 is TGTGCCAGCAGTGACCAGGGGCTCTATGGCTACACCTTC. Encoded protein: CASSDQGLYGYTF.

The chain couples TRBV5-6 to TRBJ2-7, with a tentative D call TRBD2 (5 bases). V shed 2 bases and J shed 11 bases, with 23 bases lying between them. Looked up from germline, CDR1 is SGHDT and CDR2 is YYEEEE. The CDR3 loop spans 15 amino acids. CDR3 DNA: TGTGCCAGCAGCTTAAACGACCCCTTGGGCGAGCGGAAGTACGTC. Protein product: CASSLNDPLGERKYV.

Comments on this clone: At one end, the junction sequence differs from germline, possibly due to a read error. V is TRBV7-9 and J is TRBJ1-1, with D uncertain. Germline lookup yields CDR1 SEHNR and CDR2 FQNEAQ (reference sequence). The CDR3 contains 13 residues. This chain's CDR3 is CASSLAQNTEAFF. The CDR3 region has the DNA TGTGCCAGCAGCCTAGCCCAGAACACTGAAGCTTTCTTT.

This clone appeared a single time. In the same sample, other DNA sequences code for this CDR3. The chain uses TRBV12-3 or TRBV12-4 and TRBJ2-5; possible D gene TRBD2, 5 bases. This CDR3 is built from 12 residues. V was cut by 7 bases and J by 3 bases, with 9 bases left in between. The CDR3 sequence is CASTAGEETQYF. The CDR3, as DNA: TGTGCCAGCACCGCCGGGGAAGAGACCCAGTACTTC.

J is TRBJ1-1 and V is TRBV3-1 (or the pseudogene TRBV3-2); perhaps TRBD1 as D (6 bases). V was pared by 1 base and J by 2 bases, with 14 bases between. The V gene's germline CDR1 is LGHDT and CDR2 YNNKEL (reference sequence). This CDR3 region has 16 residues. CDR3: CASSQVLGTSNTEAFF. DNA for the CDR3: TGTGCCAGCAGCCAAGTTCTTGGGACATCTAACACTGAAGCTTTCTTT.

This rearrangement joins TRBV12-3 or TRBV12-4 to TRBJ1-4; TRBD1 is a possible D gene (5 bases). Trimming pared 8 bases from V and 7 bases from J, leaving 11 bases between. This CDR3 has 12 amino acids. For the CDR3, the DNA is TGTGCCAGCGGCCAGGGTACTGAAAAACTGTTTTTT. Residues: CASGQGTEKLFF.

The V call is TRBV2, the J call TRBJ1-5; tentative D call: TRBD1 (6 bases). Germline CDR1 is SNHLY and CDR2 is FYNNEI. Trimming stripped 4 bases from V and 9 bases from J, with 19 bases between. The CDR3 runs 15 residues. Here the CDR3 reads CASSGRGAGSRPQHF. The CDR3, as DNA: TGTGCCAGCAGTGGCCGGGGGGCAGGGTCGAGGCCCCAGCATTTT.

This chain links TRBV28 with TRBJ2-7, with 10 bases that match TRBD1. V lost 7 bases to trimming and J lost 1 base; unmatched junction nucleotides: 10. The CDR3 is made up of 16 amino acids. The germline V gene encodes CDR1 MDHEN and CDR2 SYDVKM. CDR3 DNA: TGTGCCAGCACCCTTGGTTGGGACAGGGGATCCTACGAGCAGTACTTC. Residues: CASTLGWDRGSYEQYF.

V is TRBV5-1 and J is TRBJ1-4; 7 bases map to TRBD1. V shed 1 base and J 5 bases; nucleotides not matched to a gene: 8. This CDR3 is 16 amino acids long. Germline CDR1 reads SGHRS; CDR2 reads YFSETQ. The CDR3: CASSLRGQVENEKLFF. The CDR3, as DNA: TGCGCCAGCAGCTTGCGTGGACAGGTCGAAAATGAAAAACTGTTTTTT.

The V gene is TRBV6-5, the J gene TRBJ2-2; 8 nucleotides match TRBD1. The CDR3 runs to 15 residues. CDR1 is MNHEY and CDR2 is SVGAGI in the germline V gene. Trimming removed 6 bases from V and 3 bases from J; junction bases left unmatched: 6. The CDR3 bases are TGTGCCAGCAGACCGGACAGGGTGTACACCGGGGAGCTGTTTTTT. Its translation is CASRPDRVYTGELFF.

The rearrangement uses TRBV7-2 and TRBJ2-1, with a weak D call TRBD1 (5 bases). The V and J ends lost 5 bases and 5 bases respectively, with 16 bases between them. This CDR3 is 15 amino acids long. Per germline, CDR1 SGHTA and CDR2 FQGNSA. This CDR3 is CASSPTALRDNEQFF. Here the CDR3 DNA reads TGTGCCAGCAGCCCTACCGCCCTCAGGGACAATGAGCAGTTCTTC.

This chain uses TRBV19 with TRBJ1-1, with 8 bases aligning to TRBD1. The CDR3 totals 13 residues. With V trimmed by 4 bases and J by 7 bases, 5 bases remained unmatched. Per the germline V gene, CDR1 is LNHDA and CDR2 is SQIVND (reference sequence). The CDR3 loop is CASSNRDRIEAFF. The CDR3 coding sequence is TGTGCCAGTAGTAACCGGGACAGGATTGAAGCTTTCTTT.

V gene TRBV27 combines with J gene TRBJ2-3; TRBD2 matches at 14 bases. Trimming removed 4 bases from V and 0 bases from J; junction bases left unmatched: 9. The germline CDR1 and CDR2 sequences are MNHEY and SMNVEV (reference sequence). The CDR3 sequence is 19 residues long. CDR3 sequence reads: CASSSLGLAGGLSTDTQYF. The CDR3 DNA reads TGTGCCAGCAGTTCCTTAGGACTAGCGGGGGGTTTAAGCACAGATACGCAGTATTTT.

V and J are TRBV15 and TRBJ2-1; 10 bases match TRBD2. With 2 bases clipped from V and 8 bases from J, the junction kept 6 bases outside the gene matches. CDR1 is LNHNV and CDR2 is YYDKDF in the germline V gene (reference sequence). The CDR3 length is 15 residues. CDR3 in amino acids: CATSRIGLAGDEQFF. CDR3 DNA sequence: TGTGCCACCAGCAGAATCGGGCTAGCGGGGGATGAGCAGTTCTTC.

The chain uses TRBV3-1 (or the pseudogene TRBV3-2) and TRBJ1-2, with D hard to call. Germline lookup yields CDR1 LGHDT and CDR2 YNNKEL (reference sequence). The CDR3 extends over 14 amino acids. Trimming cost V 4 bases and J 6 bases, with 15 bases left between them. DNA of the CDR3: TGTGCCAGCAGCCCCCTCGCAGAATCTCATGGCTACACCTTC. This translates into CASSPLAESHGYTF.

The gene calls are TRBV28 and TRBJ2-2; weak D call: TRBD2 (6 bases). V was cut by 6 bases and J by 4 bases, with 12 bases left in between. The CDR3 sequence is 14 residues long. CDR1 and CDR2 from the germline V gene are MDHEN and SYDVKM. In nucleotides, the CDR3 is TGTGCCAGCAGCGATACGGGGGTCACCGGGGAGCTGTTTTTT. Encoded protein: CASSDTGVTGELFF.

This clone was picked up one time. The CDR3 DNA is TGTGCCAGCAGTTTCGGGGACAGGAGCTCCTACGAGCAGTACTTC. Amino acid sequence: CASSFGDRSSYEQYF. The chain carries TRBV28 and TRBJ2-7; 8 bases are a match to TRBD1. The CDR3 totals 15 residues. Germline CDR1 is MDHEN and CDR2 is SYDVKM. Trimming took 3 bases from V and 0 from J; bases not matched to a gene: 4.

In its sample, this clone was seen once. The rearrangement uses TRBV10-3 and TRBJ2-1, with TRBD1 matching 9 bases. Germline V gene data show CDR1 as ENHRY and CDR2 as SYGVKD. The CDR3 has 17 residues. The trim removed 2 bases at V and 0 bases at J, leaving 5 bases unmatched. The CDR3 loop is CAISETGQGSSYNEQFF. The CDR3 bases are TGTGCCATCAGTGAGACAGGACAGGGGAGCTCCTACAATGAGCAGTTCTTC.

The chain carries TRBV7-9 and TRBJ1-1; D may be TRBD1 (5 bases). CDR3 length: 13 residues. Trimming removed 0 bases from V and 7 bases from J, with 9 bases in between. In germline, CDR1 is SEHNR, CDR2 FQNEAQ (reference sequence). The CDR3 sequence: CASSLAGGNEAFF. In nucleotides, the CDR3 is TGTGCCAGCAGCTTAGCGGGGGGGAATGAAGCTTTCTTT.

The CDR3 region has the DNA TGTGCCACCAGCAGAGTTCCGGGGGACGGCTATGGCTACACCTTC. It specifies CATSRVPGDGYGYTF. The J gene is TRBJ1-2, the V gene TRBV15; possibly TRBD1 for D (5 bases). From germline, CDR1 is LNHNV and CDR2 YYDKDF (reference sequence). The CDR3 contains 15 residues. Trimming left V 1 base short and J 4 bases short, with 13 bases between. The variable domain in full, completed from reference TRBV15 and TRBJ1-2, reads DAMVIQNPRYQVTQFGKPVTLSCSQTLNHNVMYWYQQKSSQAPKLLFHYYDKDFNNEADTPDNFQSRRPNTSFCFLDIRSPGLGDTAMYLCATSRVPGDGYGYTFGSGTRLTVV.

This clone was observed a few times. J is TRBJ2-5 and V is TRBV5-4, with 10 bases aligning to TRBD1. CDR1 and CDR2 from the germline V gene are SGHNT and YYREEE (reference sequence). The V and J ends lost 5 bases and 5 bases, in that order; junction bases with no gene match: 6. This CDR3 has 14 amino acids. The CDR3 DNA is TGTGCCAGCAGACAGACAGGGGGCGCTGAGACCCAGTACTTC. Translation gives CASRQTGGAETQYF.

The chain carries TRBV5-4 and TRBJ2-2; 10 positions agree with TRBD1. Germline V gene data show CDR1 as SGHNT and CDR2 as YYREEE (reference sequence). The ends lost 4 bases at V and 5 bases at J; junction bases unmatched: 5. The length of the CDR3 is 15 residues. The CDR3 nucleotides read TGTGCCAGCAGCCAGGACAGGGGGGTTACCGGGGAGCTGTTTTTT. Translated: CASSQDRGVTGELFF.

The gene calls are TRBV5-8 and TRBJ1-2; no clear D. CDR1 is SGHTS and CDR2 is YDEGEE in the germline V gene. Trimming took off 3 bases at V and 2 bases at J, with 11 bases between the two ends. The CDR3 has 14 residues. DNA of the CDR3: TGTGCCAGCAGCTCGGAGAGGATCAACTATGGCTACACCTTC. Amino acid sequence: CASSSERINYGYTF. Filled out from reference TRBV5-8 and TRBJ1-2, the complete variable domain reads EAGVTQSPTHLIKTRGQQATLRCSPISGHTSVYWYQQALGLGLQFLLWYDEGEERNRGNFPPRFSGRQFPNYSSELNVNALELEDSALYLCASSSERINYGYTFGSGTRLTVV.

In DNA form, the CDR3 reads TGTGCCAGCAGCTTCTCGAACTATGGCTACACCTTC. Translated, it gives CASSFSNYGYTF. The chain links TRBV5-8 to TRBJ1-2; D is ambiguous. This CDR3 has 12 residues. The germline V and J ends were trimmed by 2 bases and 2 bases, with 4 bases remaining between them. CDR1 SGHTS and CDR2 YDEGEE come from the germline V gene.

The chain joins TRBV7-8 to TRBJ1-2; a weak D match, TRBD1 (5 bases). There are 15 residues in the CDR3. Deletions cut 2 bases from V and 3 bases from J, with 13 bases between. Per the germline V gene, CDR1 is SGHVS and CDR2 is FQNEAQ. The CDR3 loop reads CASSLSGGRDYGYTF. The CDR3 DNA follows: TGTGCCAGCAGCTTATCGGGGGGTCGGGACTATGGCTACACCTTC.

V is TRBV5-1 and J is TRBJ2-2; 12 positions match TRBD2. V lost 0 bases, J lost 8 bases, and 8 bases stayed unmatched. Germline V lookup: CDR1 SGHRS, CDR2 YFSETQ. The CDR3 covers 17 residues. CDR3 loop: CASSLGTSGGLEGELFF. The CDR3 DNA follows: TGCGCCAGCAGCTTGGGAACTAGCGGGGGGCTCGAAGGGGAGCTGTTTTTT.

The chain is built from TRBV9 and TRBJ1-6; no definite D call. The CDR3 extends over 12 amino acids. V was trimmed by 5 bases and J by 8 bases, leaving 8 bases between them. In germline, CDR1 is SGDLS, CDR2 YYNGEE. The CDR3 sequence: CASRGQDSPLHF. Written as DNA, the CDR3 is TGTGCCAGCAGGGGCCAGGATTCACCCCTCCACTTT.